This TCR beta chain comes out of a study of T-cell reconstitution after alpha-beta-depleted transplantation in children. Using unique molecular identifiers, the investigators prepared the TCRbeta library. TCRdb re-analysed the PCR reads in MiXCR, keeping a single row per CDR3 protein. This table holds about 610,000 distinct CDR3 sequences, 10% found once. This clonotype was counted a few times. One junction end disagrees with the germline gene, perhaps due to a read error. The CDR3 runs 15 residues. Germline lookup yields CDR1 MNHEY and CDR2 SMNVEV (reference sequence). This rearrangement joins TRBV27 to TRBJ2-7; TRBD1 agrees at 9 bases. This receptor was identified in a human donor who donated a stem cell graft to a child with acute myeloid leukemia. Material: PBMCs from the stem cell graft donor, obtained from the stem cell graft. The CDR3 nucleotides read TGTGCCAGCTGTTTTGGGGGACAGGGCTTCTACGAGCAGTACTTC. Its translation is CASCFGGQGFYEQYF.